This T cell receptor beta chain was retrieved from a study of technical replicates of blood from several donors (dated by TCRdb to between 2016 and 2019). The V end loses 4 bases and the J end loses 0 bases, and a stretch of 9 bases separates them. The cysteine opens and the phenylalanine closes a CDR3 of 15 amino acids. CDR3 DNA only is kept here, 45 bases in frame from base 1. In the germline V gene, CDR1 corresponds to ENHRY and CDR2 to SYGVKD. Remarks on this clone: The antigen it recognizes is unknown. Base qualities are missing; no much larger clone stands one base away.

The library was generated by the immunoSEQ multiplex PCR assay. The table was pulled from immuneACCESS by TCRdb, which kept in-frame rearrangements only. Such tables lose some clones; where checked, under half of the loss comes from unresolved V genes, and the rest has no known cause. This sample has just over 75,000 clones in its table, and 85% to 95% of those were observed once. The ten largest clones add up to about 0.41% of the sample. The TCR was taken from a human donor in good health. The sample consisted of T cells isolated from PBMCs. Here the chain combines TRBV10-3 and TRBJ2-2; the D gene is possibly TRBD1, with 6 bases matching. The sequenced DNA is TGTGCCATCAGTGGACAGGCGTCGAACACCGGGGAGCTGTTTTTT. It encodes CAISGQASNTGELFF.